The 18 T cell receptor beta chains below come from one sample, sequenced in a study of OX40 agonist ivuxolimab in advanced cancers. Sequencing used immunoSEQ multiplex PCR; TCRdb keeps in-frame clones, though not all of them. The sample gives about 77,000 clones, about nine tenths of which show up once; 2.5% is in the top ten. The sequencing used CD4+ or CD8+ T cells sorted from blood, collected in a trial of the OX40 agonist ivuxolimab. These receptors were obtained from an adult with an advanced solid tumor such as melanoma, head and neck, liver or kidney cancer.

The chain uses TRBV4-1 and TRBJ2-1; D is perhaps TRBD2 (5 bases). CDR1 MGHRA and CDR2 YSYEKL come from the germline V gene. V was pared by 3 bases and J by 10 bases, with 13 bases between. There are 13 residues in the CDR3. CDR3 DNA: TGCGCCAGCAGCCACGCGGAGGTTAGCGAGCAGTTCTTC. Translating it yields CASSHAEVSEQFF.

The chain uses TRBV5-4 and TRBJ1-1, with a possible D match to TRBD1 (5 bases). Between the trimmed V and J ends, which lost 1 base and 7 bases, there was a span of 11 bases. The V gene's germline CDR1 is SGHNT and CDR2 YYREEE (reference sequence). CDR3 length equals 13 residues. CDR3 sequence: CASSLSRVGEAFF. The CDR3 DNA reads TGTGCCAGCAGCTTGAGCAGGGTCGGTGAAGCTTTCTTT.

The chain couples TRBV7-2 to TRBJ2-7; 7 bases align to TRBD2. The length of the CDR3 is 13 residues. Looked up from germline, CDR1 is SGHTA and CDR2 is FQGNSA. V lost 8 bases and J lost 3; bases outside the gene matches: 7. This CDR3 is CASGRDYIYEQYF. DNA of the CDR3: TGTGCCAGCGGACGGGACTATATCTACGAGCAGTACTTC.

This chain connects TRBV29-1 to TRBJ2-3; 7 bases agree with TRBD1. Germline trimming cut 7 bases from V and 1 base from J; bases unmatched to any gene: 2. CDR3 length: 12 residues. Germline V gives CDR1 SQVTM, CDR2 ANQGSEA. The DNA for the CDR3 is TGCAGCGGGGACAGCGGCACAGATACGCAGTATTTT. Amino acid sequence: CSGDSGTDTQYF.

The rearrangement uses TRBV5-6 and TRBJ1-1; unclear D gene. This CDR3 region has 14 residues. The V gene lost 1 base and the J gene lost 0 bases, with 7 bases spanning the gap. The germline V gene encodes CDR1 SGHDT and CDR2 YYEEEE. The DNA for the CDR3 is TGTGCCAGCAGCTTGATGGGCTTGAACACTGAAGCTTTCTTT. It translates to CASSLMGLNTEAFF. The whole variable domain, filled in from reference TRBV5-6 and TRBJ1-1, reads DAGVTQSPTHLIKTRGQQVTLRCSPKSGHDTVSWYQQALGQGPQFIFQYYEEEERQRGNFPDRFSGHQFPNYSSELNVNALLLGDSALYLCASSLMGLNTEAFFGQGTRLTVV.

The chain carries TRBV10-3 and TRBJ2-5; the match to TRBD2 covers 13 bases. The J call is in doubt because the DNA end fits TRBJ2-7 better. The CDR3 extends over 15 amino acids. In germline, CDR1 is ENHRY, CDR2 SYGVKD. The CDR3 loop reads CAISGGTSGNYEQYF. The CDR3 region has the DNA TGTGCCATCAGTGGAGGGACTAGCGGGAATTACGAGCAGTACTTC.

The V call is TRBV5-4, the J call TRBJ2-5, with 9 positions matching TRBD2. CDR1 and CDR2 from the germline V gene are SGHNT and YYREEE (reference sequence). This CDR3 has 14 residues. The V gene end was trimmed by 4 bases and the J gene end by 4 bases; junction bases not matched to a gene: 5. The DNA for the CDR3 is TGTGCCAGCAGCCCCGAGCGGGAGGCAGAGACCCAGTACTTC. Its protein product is CASSPEREAETQYF.

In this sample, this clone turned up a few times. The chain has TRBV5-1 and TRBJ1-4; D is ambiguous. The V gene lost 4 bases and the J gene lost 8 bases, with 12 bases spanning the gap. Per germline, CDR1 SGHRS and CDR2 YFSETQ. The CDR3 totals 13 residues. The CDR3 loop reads CASSLWTGEKLFF. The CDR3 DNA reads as TGCGCCAGCAGCCTATGGACGGGGGAAAAACTGTTTTTT.

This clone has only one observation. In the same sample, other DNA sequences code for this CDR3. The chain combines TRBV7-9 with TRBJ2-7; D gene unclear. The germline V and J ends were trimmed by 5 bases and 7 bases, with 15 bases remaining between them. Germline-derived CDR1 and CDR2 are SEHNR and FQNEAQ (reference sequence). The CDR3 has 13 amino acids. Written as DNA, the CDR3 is TGTGCCAGCAGCCCCAATCTAGTTGATGAGCAGTACTTC. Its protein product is CASSPNLVDEQYF.

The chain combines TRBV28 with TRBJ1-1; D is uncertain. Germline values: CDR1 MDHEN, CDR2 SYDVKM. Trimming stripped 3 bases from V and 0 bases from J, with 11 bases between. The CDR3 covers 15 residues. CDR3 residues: CASSFGTNMNTEAFF. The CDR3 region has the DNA TGTGCCAGCAGTTTCGGCACAAACATGAACACTGAAGCTTTCTTT.

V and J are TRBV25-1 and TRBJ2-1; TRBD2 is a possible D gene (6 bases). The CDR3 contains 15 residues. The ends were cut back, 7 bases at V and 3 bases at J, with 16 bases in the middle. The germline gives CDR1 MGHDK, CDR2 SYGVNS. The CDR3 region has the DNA TGTGCCAGCACATCGGAGGGCTCTATCTACAATGAGCAGTTCTTC. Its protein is CASTSEGSIYNEQFF. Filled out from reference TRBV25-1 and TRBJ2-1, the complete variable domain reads EADIYQTPRYLVIGTGKKITLECSQTMGHDKMYWYQQDPGMELHLIHYSYGVNSTEKGDLSSESTVSRIRTEHFPLTLESARPSHTSQYLCASTSEGSIYNEQFFGPGTRLTVL.

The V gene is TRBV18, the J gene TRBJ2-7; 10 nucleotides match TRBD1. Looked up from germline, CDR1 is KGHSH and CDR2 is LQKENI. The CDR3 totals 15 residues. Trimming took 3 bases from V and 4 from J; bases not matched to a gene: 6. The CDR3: CASSPQTGGEYEQYF. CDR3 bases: TGTGCCAGCTCACCCCAGACAGGGGGCGAGTACGAGCAGTACTTC.

The CDR3 bases are TGCAGCGCGCTAGCCTCGGGAACTAGCGGTCTCGGCCCCTCCTACGAGCAGTACTTC. Residues: CSALASGTSGLGPSYEQYF. The gene calls are TRBV29-1 and TRBJ2-7; the match to TRBD2 covers 8 bases. Unmatched junction bases numbered 23, after V lost 7 bases and J lost 0 bases. Per germline, CDR1 SQVTM and CDR2 ANQGSEA. The CDR3 has 19 residues.

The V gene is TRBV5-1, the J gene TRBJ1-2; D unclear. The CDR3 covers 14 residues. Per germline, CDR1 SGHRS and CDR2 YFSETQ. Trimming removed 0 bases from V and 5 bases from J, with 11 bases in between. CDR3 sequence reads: CASSLGQAEYGYTF. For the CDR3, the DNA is TGCGCCAGCAGCTTGGGTCAGGCGGAGTATGGCTACACCTTC. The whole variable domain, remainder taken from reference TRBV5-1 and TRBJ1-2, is KAGVTQTPRYLIKTRGQQVTLSCSPISGHRSVSWYQQTPGQGLQFLFEYFSETQRNKGNFPGRFSGRQFSNSRSEMNVSTLELGDSALYLCASSLGQAEYGYTFGSGTRLTVV.

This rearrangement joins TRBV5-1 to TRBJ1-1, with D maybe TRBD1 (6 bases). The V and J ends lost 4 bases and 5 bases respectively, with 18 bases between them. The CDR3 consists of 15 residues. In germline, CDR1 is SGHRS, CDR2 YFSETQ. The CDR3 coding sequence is TGCGCCAGCAGCCCCGGGTGGGGGCCGGTAACTGAAGCTTTCTTT. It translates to CASSPGWGPVTEAFF.

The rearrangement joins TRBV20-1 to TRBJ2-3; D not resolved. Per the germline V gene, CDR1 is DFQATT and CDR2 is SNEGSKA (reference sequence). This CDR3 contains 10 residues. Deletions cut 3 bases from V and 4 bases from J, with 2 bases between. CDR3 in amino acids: CSASSDTQYF. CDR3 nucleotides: TGCAGTGCTAGTTCAGATACGCAGTATTTT.

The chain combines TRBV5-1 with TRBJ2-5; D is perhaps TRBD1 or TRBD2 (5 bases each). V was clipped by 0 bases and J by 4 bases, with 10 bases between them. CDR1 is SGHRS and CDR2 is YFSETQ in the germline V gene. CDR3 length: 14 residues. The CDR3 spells CASSLEGTVETQYF. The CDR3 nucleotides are TGCGCCAGCAGCTTGGAAGGGACGGTAGAGACCCAGTACTTC.

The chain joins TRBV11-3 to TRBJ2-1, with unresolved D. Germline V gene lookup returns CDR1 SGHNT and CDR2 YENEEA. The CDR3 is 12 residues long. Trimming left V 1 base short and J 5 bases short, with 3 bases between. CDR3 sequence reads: CASSLGDNEQFF. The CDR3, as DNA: TGTGCCAGCAGCTTAGGAGACAATGAGCAGTTCTTC.